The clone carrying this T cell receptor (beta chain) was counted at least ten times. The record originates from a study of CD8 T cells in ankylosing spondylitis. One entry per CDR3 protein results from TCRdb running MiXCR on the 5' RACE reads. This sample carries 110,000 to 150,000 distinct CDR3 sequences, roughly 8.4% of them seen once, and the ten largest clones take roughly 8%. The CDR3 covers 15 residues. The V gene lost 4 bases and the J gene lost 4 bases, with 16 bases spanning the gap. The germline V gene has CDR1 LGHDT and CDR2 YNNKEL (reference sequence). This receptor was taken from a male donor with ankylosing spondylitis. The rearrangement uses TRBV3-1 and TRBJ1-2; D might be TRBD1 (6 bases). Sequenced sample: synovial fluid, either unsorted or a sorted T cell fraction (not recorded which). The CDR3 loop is CASSLPGEGVYGYTF. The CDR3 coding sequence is TGTGCCAGCAGCCTACCAGGGGAGGGGGTCTATGGCTACACCTTC. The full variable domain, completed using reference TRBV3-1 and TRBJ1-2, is DTAVSQTPKYLVTQMGNDKSIKCEQNLGHDTMYWYKQDSKKFLKIMFSYNNKELIINETVPNRFSPKSPDKAHLNLHINSLELGDSAVYFCASSLPGEGVYGYTFGSGTRLTVV.